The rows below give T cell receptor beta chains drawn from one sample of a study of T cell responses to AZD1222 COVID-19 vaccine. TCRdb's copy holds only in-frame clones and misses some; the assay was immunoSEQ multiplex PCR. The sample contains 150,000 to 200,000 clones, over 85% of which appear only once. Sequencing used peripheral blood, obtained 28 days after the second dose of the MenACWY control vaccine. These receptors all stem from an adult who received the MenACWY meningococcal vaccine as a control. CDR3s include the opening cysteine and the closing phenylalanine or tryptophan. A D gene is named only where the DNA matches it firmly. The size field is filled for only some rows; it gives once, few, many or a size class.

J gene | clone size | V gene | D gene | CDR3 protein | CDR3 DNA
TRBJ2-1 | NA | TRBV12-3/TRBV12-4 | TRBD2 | CGTRKNNEQFF | TGTGGGACTAGGAAGAACAATGAGCAGTTCTTC
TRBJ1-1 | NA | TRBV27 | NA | CASSLGPQSGEAFF | TGTGCCAGCAGTTTAGGGCCCCAATCAGGTGAAGCTTTCTTT
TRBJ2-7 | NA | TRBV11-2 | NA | CASSLGSFYEQYF | TGTGCCAGCAGCTTGGGCAGTTTCTACGAGCAGTACTTC
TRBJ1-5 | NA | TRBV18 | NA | CASSPPGQPFHQPQHF | TGTGCCAGCTCACCACCCGGTCAGCCCTTCCATCAGCCCCAGCATTTT
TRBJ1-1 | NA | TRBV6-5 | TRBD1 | CASRTGTGASEAFF | TGTGCCAGCAGAACCGGGACAGGGGCCTCTGAAGCTTTCTTT
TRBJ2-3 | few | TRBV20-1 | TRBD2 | CSASVLAGADTQYF | TGCAGTGCTAGTGTACTAGCGGGGGCAGATACGCAGTATTTT
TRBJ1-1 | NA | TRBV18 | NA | CASSPKGNTEAFF | TGTGCCAGCTCCCCCAAGGGGAACACTGAAGCTTTCTTT
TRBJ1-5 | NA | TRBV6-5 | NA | CASRGEVTSNQPQHF | TGTGCCAGCAGGGGTGAGGTTACTAGCAATCAGCCCCAGCATTTT
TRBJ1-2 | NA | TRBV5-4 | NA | CASSSPDALRGYTF | TGTGCCAGCAGCTCCCCGGACGCCTTGCGGGGCTACACCTTC
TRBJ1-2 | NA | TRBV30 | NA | CAWSPGRGGYTF | TGTGCCTGGAGTCCCGGAAGGGGTGGCTACACCTTC
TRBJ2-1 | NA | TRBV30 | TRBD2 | CAWSVGLAGGLFF | TGTGCCTGGAGTGTGGGACTAGCGGGGGGGTTGTTCTTC
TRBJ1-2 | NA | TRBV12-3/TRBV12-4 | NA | CASSLGQNYGYTF | TGTGCCAGCAGTTTGGGACAAAACTATGGCTACACCTTC
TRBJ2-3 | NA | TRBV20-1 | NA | CSAQADTQYF | TGCAGTGCCCAAGCAGATACGCAGTATTTT
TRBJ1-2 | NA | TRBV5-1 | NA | CASSPWTDYGYTF | TGCGCCAGCAGTCCGTGGACGGACTATGGCTACACCTTC
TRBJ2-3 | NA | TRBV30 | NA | CAWSVRGGTGTQYF | TGTGCCTGGAGTGTACGGGGAGGCACGGGTACGCAGTATTTT
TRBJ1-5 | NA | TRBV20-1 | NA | CSAGGHQPQHF | TGCAGTGCCGGGGGCCACCAGCCCCAGCATTTT
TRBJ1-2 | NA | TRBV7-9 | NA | CASSLGGGVGYTF | TGTGCCAGCAGCTTAGGCGGCGGCGTGGGCTACACCTTC
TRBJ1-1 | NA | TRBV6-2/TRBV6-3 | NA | CASSYKGITEAFF | TGTGCCAGCAGTTATAAGGGGATCACTGAAGCTTTCTTT
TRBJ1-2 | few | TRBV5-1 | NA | CASSPSDPGNQNGYTF | TGCGCCAGCAGCCCATCCGACCCAGGGAACCAAAATGGCTACACCTTC
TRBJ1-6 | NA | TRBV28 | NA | CASSGQGFSYNSPLHF | TGTGCCAGCAGTGGCCAGGGCTTCTCCTATAATTCACCCCTCCACTTT
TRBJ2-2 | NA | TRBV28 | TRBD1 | CASSPRTGVAGELFF | TGTGCCAGCAGTCCTCGGACAGGGGTCGCCGGGGAGCTGTTTTTT
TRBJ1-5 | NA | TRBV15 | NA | CATSRERDFPPQHF | TGTGCCACCAGCAGAGAGCGGGACTTTCCACCCCAGCATTTT
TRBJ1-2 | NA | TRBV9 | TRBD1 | CASGGTDPYGYTF | TGTGCCAGCGGCGGGACAGACCCCTATGGCTACACCTTC
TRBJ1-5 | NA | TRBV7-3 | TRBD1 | CASRRQGTNQPQHF | TGTGCCAGCAGGAGACAGGGCACAAATCAGCCCCAGCATTTT
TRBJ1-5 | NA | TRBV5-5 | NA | CASSFMQGLDQPQHF | TGTGCCAGCAGCTTCATGCAGGGTTTGGATCAGCCCCAGCATTTT
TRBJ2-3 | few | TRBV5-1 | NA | CASSVWGASTDTQYF | TGCGCCAGCAGCGTCTGGGGAGCTAGCACAGATACGCAGTATTTT
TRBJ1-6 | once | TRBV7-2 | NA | CASSLKPPVGSYNSPLHF | TGTGCCAGCAGCTTAAAGCCCCCTGTGGGGTCCTATAATTCACCCCTCCACTTT
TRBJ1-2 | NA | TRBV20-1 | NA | CTWTVDYGYTF | TGCACGTGGACAGTCGACTATGGCTACACCTTC
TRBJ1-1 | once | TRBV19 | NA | CASSIEPYTEAFF | TGTGCCAGTAGTATAGAACCTTACACTGAAGCTTTCTTT
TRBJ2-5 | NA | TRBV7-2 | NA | CASSSDRRETQYF | TGTGCCAGCAGCTCAGACAGGCGGGAGACCCAGTACTTC